A selection of T cell receptor beta chains follows, all from one sample in a study of T-cell reconstitution after alpha-beta-depleted transplantation in children. TCRdb used MiXCR to reprocess the PCR reads, holding one entry per CDR3 protein. The sample has about 540,000 distinct CDR3 sequences, around 18% seen once. Sequenced material: PBMCs from the stem cell graft donor, taken from the stem cell graft. The receptors were sampled from a human donor who donated a stem cell graft to a child with acute lymphoblastic leukemia. Each CDR3 is given with its conserved first and last residue. A D gene is named only where the DNA matches it firmly. Clone sizes are given selectively: once, few, many, or a class where the clone is expanded.

D gene	CDR3 length	clone size	V gene	J gene	CDR3 DNA	CDR3 protein
NA	11	few	TRBV6-2/TRBV6-3	TRBJ2-1	TGTGCCAGCAGTTTCGGGTGGGAGCAGTTCTTC	CASSFGWEQFF
TRBD1	15	NA	TRBV4-1	TRBJ2-2	TGCGCCAGCAGCCAAGACGACAGGGGAACCGGGGAGCTGTTTTTT	CASSQDDRGTGELFF
TRBD1	14	many	TRBV5-1	TRBJ2-7	TGCGCCAGCAGCCTCCGGGACAGAGACTACGAGCAGTACTTC	CASSLRDRDYEQYF
TRBD2	19	NA	TRBV11-2	TRBJ2-1	TGTGCCAGCAGCTTAGTATTCGGGAGGGCCACCAGTTCCTACAATGAGCAGTTCTTC	CASSLVFGRATSSYNEQFF
TRBD2	16	few	TRBV6-5	TRBJ2-1	TGTGCCAGCAGTCTCCGACTAGCGGGGACCTACAATGAGCAGTTCTTC	CASSLRLAGTYNEQFF
TRBD2	14	NA	TRBV14	TRBJ2-2	TGTGCCAGCAGCCGGGACTACCGGGGCGGGGAGCTGTTTTTT	CASSRDYRGGELFF
TRBD2	15	NA	TRBV29-1	TRBJ2-1	TGCAGCGTAACGACTAGCGGGATTTACTACAATGAGCAGTTCTTC	CSVTTSGIYYNEQFF
NA	13	few	TRBV5-1	TRBJ1-2	TGCGCCAGCAGCTTCGACACCTTCTATGGCTACACCTTC	CASSFDTFYGYTF
TRBD1	13	NA	TRBV12-3/TRBV12-4	TRBJ2-5	TGTGCCAGCAGCGGACAGGGGGCTGAGACCCAGTACTTC	CASSGQGAETQYF
TRBD2	19	NA	TRBV23-1	TRBJ2-3	TGCGCCAGCAGTCAAACGAGGTCTAGCGGGAGGACGAGCACAGATACGCAGTATTTT	CASSQTRSSGRTSTDTQYF
TRBD2	15	few	TRBV19	TRBJ2-2	TGTGCCAGTCTGGGACTAGCGGGAGGACACGGGGAGCTGTTTTTT	CASLGLAGGHGELFF
NA	14	NA	TRBV5-1	TRBJ2-7	TGCGCCAGCAGCCCTATCCTGGGGTCCTACGAGCAGTACTTC	CASSPILGSYEQYF
NA	16	few	TRBV5-1	TRBJ1-3	TGCGCCAGCAGCTTGGGCGAGGCAGGCTCTGGAAACACCATATATTTT	CASSLGEAGSGNTIYF
NA	15	few	TRBV7-2	TRBJ1-6	TGTGCCAGCAGCTTACAGGGAACCTATAATTCACCCCTCCACTTT	CASSLQGTYNSPLHF
TRBD2	19	few	TRBV5-1	TRBJ2-1	TGCGCCAGCAGCGCTATGTTTGTGGCTAGCGGGAGAGATGGCAATGAGCAGTTCTTC	CASSAMFVASGRDGNEQFF
TRBD2	16	many	TRBV20-1	TRBJ2-1	TGCAGTGCTCAACCGGGACTAGCGGGAGGGTGGGGTGAGCAGTTCTTC	CSAQPGLAGGWGEQFF
TRBD1	15	few	TRBV7-9	TRBJ1-2	TGTGCCAGCAGCGCGACAGGGGGCGCGGGAGGTGGCTACACCTTC	CASSATGGAGGGYTF
NA	14	few	TRBV6-1	TRBJ1-1	TGTGCCAGCAGTGAAAACCTCGAGGGGTGGCGAGCTTTCTTT	CASSENLEGWRAFF
NA	15	NA	TRBV4-1	TRBJ2-7	TGCGCCAGCAGCCAGTTTACAGGGTCCTCCTACGAGCAGTACTTC	CASSQFTGSSYEQYF
NA	13	few	TRBV20-1	TRBJ1-1	TGCAGTGCTGCGGACGGATTGAACACTGAAGCTTTCTTT	CSAADGLNTEAFF
TRBD2	20	few	TRBV25-1	TRBJ2-7	TGTGCCAGCACCGAGCAGACTAGCGGGTCTATCCGGCGGCGAGACTACGAGCAGTACTTC	CASTEQTSGSIRRRDYEQYF
TRBD2	16	NA	TRBV6-1	TRBJ2-2	TGTGCCAGCAGAAGGGGGGGACTAGCCTCCACCGGGGAGCTGTTTTTT	CASRRGGLASTGELFF
NA	13	NA	TRBV24-1	TRBJ1-2	TGTGCCACCAGTGATTTGCTCGCCCCCTCTCTCACCTTC	CATSDLLAPSLTF
TRBD1	16	NA	TRBV4-1	TRBJ2-2	TGCGCCAGCAGCCATTACCGGGACAGGGGAGGCGGGGAGCTGTTTTTT	CASSHYRDRGGGELFF
NA	14	NA	TRBV7-2	TRBJ2-7	TGTGCCAGCAGCATCCGAAGTGGAGAGTACGAGCAGTACTTC	CASSIRSGEYEQYF
NA	13	NA	TRBV6-2/TRBV6-3	TRBJ1-5	TGTGCCGCCAGGTACTATAGCAATCAGCCCCAGCATTTT	CAARYYSNQPQHF
TRBD2	16	few	TRBV27	TRBJ2-3	TGTGCCAGCAGTTTGGGACTAGCGGGAGGGCCGGGCACGCAGTATTTT	CASSLGLAGGPGTQYF
NA	13	NA	TRBV5-1	TRBJ2-5	TGCGCCAGCAGCTACGGGATTCAAGAGACCCAGTACTTC	CASSYGIQETQYF
NA	18	few	TRBV5-1	TRBJ2-1	TGCGCCAGCCAGTGGGAGGAATTGGGGACTCTCTCCTACAATGAGCAGTTCTTC	CASQWEELGTLSYNEQFF
TRBD1	15	many	TRBV12-3/TRBV12-4	TRBJ1-5	TGTGCCAGCACATCGACAGGGTATAACAATCAGCCCCAGCATTTT	CASTSTGYNNQPQHF
NA	11	few	TRBV6-2/TRBV6-3	TRBJ2-1	TGTGCCAGCACCTGGGCGAACGAGCAGTTCTTC	CASTWANEQFF
NA	15	NA	TRBV3-1	TRBJ2-5	TGTGCCAGCAGCCAAAGGCCCAGGGACCCAGAGACCCAGTACTTC	CASSQRPRDPETQYF
TRBD1	15	NA	TRBV5-5	TRBJ2-2	TGTGCCAGCAGTCCTAACGGACAGGGCCCCGGGGAGCTGTTTTTT	CASSPNGQGPGELFF
NA	15	NA	TRBV7-9	TRBJ1-3	TGTGCCAGCAGCTTCACAGGGTTGGATGGAAACACCATATATTTT	CASSFTGLDGNTIYF
NA	15	NA	TRBV5-1	TRBJ2-7	TGCGCCAGCAGCTTGGGGACCGGGCCAGCCTACGAGCAGTACTTC	CASSLGTGPAYEQYF
NA	15	NA	TRBV5-1	TRBJ2-2	TGCGCCAGCAGGTCTGGAAGTGTCGACACCGGGGAGCTGTTTTTT	CASRSGSVDTGELFF
TRBD2	18	NA	TRBV2	TRBJ2-7	TGTGCCACCAAGACCGTGGGACTAGCGGGAGGGCGGGGCTACGAGCAGTACTTC	CATKTVGLAGGRGYEQYF
TRBD2	15	few	TRBV6-1	TRBJ2-1	TGTGCCAGCAGACCCGGGGCTAGCGGGGCCAATGAGCAGTTCTTC	CASRPGASGANEQFF
NA	15	NA	TRBV19	TRBJ1-5	TGTGCCAGTAGTATTTGGGGGTTCGGCAATCAGCCCCAGCATTTT	CASSIWGFGNQPQHF
NA	13	few	TRBV29-1	TRBJ2-5	TGCAGCGTAAGGGCTAGGGCCGGAGAGACCCAGTACTTC	CSVRARAGETQYF
TRBD2	15	NA	TRBV20-1	TRBJ2-1	TGCAGTGCCATAACGGAAGCGGGAGATTGGAATGAGCAGTTCTTC	CSAITEAGDWNEQFF
TRBD1	14	few	TRBV9	TRBJ1-5	TGTGCCAGCAGCCAGGGACAGGGGGGACAGCCCCAGCATTTT	CASSQGQGGQPQHF
NA	16	NA	TRBV10-1	TRBJ2-2	TGCGCCAGCAGTGAGTCGAGCGGAACCAACACCGGGGAGCTGTTTTTT	CASSESSGTNTGELFF
NA	15	few	TRBV29-1	TRBJ2-1	TGCAGCGTGGCCCCCGGGACTGGCTCCTACAATGAGCAGTTCTTC	CSVAPGTGSYNEQFF
NA	16	NA	TRBV4-2	TRBJ2-1	TGTGCCAGCAGCCAAGAACTAGCCGCCCCCCCTGGGGAGCAGTTCTTC	CASSQELAAPPGEQFF
NA	15	NA	TRBV18	TRBJ1-4	TGTGCCAGCGCGGACCTCATATCAACTAATGAAAAACTGTTTTTT	CASADLISTNEKLFF